The clone carrying this T cell receptor (beta chain) was seen many times. Its specificity is unknown. The sample comes from a study of shared clonotypes between healthy human individuals. At the level of the study: Every donor yielded three CD4 naive, three CD4 memory, two CD8 naive and one CD8 memory plate. Study-wide points: In general, naive subsets displayed greater estimated richness than memory subsets did.

V lost 10 bases to trimming and J lost 0 bases, with 12 bases between them. The CDR3 extends over 13 amino acids. The germline V gene encodes CDR1 WSHSY and CDR2 SAAADI. It was into CD45RA+ naive and CD45RA-negative memory subsets that the CD4+ cells were split. TCRdb's copy holds only in-frame clones and misses some; the assay was immunoSEQ multiplex PCR. The sample records millions of clones, approximately 90% being singletons. Specimen: naive CD4+ T cells sorted from blood. Subset in this sample: CD45RA+ positively selected. This clonotype originated in a man in his late teens or twenties in good health. The chain employs TRBV10-2 and TRBJ1-1, with a possible D match to TRBD1 (6 bases). The CDR3 DNA reads as TGCGCCACCTCGGACAGAATGAACACTGAAGCTTTCTTT. Protein: CATSDRMNTEAFF.